This T cell receptor (beta chain) was sequenced during a study of shared clonotypes between healthy human individuals. Whole-study results and caveats: Estimated richness values were generally larger in naive subsets than in memory subsets.

On this clone: Its cognate antigen is unknown. This same CDR3 is encoded by further DNA sequences in the sample.

CD45RO negativity and positive selection for CCR7 defined naive CD8 cells, a population that excluded terminally differentiated effector memory CD45RA+ cells. The protocol was immunoSEQ multiplex PCR, while the TCRdb copy is restricted to in-frame clones and leaves out a portion. Found here are just over 2,000,000 clones, less than 95% of them singletons; the top ten hold 0.9% to 1.3%. In germline, CDR1 is MGHRA, CDR2 YSYEKL. V gave up 0 bases and J gave up 5 bases, with 12 bases separating them. This CDR3 has 15 amino acids. The rearrangement joins TRBV4-1 to TRBJ2-3; D perhaps matches TRBD2 (6 bases). What was sequenced was naive CD8+ T cells sorted from blood. This sequence was found in a young man in good health. As DNA, the CDR3 is TGCGCCAGCAGCCAAGATGCGGGGCTAGTAGATACGCAGTATTTT. Its translation: CASSQDAGLVDTQYF.